This TCR beta chain was captured by sequencing in a study of blood T cell repertoires in COVID-19. Study information: There were acute and convalescent COVID-19 samples, and they came from the United States, Italy and Spain. From T cells, B-cell-depleted T cells, or PBMCs came the material, which was cDNA or gDNA.

In the authors' workflow: Scientists estimated how many nucleated cells there were by amplifying reference gene primers. The table came from immunoSEQ multiplex PCR; TCRdb's copy has only in-frame clones and leaves some out. Clone size and the V and J calls come from that table; the DNA yielded D and trimming. The sample shows fewer than 250,000 clones, around 80% of them seen only once. Trimming removed 3 bases at V and 8 bases at J, with 16 bases between. Per germline, CDR1 SGHTA and CDR2 FQGNSA. CDR3 length equals 15 residues. The receptor comes from a human donor in a cohort sampled during active COVID-19. Sequenced sample: peripheral blood. This chain uses TRBV7-2 with TRBJ1-4, with D tentatively TRBD1 (5 bases). CDR3 in DNA: TGTGCCAGCAGCTTCCCAGGGTCTTCCTACGAAAAACTGTTTTTT. Encoded protein: CASSFPGSSYEKLFF.